Shown below are 30 T cell receptor beta chains from a single sample sequenced in a study of T-cell memory formation after mild COVID-19. From the 5' RACE reads, TCRdb called clonotypes with MiXCR, one entry per CDR3 protein. There are about 430,000 distinct CDR3 sequences in the sample; 24% occur only once, and 7.5% to 10% lies in the top ten. The material sequenced was PBMCs or a T cell subset sorted from them (not recorded which). The receptors stem from an adult woman who had mild COVID-19 (a few samples of this study predate the infection). Cell type and time point are not known.

The gene calls are TRBV18 and TRBJ1-2, with D maybe TRBD1 (6 bases). The V end was cut by 3 bases, the J end by 4 bases, with 15 bases between. Germline CDR1 KGHSH, CDR2 LQKENI. CDR3 length: 15 residues. CDR3 coding DNA: TGTGCCAGCTCACCCTCTTCTGACAGGCTCTATGGCTACACCTTC. Its protein product is CASSPSSDRLYGYTF.

This chain connects TRBV5-1 to TRBJ2-1, with 12 nucleotides matching TRBD2. Germline CDR1 is SGHRS and CDR2 is YFSETQ. CDR3 size: 14 residues. With 4 bases clipped from V and 8 bases from J, the junction kept 4 bases outside the gene matches. This chain's CDR3 is CASSPTSGGHEQFF. DNA for the CDR3: TGCGCCAGCAGCCCTACTAGCGGGGGGCATGAGCAGTTCTTC.

In its sample, this clonotype was seen a few times. The chain recombines TRBV29-1 with TRBJ2-7; no definite D call. CDR1 and CDR2 (germline): SQVTM, ANQGSEA. The CDR3 length is 11 residues. V was pared by 0 bases and J by 2 bases, with 2 bases between. In nucleotides, the CDR3 is TGCAGCGTTGAAGACCCCTACGAGCAGTACTTC. It specifies CSVEDPYEQYF.

This clonotype was found a few times. The chain employs TRBV27 and TRBJ2-1; TRBD2 matches 8 bases. The CDR3 consists of 13 residues. Germline assignment: CDR1 MNHEY and CDR2 SMNVEV (reference sequence). After removal of 3 bases from V and 9 bases from J, the junction contained 4 bases not matched to a gene. As DNA, the CDR3 is TGTGCCAGCAGTTTCAGCGGGAGAGTTGAGCAGTTCTTC. Residues: CASSFSGRVEQFF.

V usage is TRBV5-1 and J usage is TRBJ2-7; 9 bases line up with TRBD1. Looked up from germline, CDR1 is SGHRS and CDR2 is YFSETQ. V was pared by 0 bases and J by 6 bases, with 4 bases of the junction left unmatched. The CDR3 is 14 amino acids. In DNA, the CDR3 is TGCGCCAGCAGCTTGGGGACAGGGGATTTCGAGCAGTACTTC. Its translation: CASSLGTGDFEQYF. Complete variable domain (other parts from reference TRBV5-1 and TRBJ2-7): KAGVTQTPRYLIKTRGQQVTLSCSPISGHRSVSWYQQTPGQGLQFLFEYFSETQRNKGNFPGRFSGRQFSNSRSEMNVSTLELGDSALYLCASSLGTGDFEQYFGPGTRLTVT.

CDR3 loop: CASSFANSYEQYF. Here the CDR3 DNA reads TGTGCCAGCAGCTTCGCCAACTCCTACGAGCAGTACTTC. The chain couples TRBV7-6 to TRBJ2-7; unclear D gene. Germline loops: CDR1 SGHVS, CDR2 FNYEAQ. V lost 3 bases and J 0 bases, leaving 6 bases between the germline ends. The CDR3 consists of 13 residues.

The rearrangement joins TRBV7-6 to TRBJ2-1; D gene unclear. This CDR3 comprises 12 residues. Germline V gene lookup returns CDR1 SGHVS and CDR2 FNYEAQ. V was trimmed by 3 bases and J by 8 bases, leaving 8 bases between them. The CDR3 DNA reads as TGTGCCAGCAGCTTCAACGAATATGAGCAGTTCTTC. Amino acids: CASSFNEYEQFF. The full variable domain, rest sourced from reference TRBV7-6 and TRBJ2-1, is GAGVSQSPRYKVTKRGQDVALRCDPISGHVSLYWYRQALGQGPEFLTYFNYEAQQDKSGLPNDRFSAERPEGSISTLTIQRTEQRDSAMYRCASSFNEYEQFFGPGTRLTVL.

J is TRBJ2-3 and V is TRBV2; 15 nucleotides align to TRBD2. Germline trimming cut 7 bases from V and 2 bases from J; bases unmatched to any gene: 7. The CDR3 has 17 residues. CDR1 is SNHLY, CDR2 FYNNEI, per germline. In DNA, the CDR3 is TGTGCCAGCACCAAAGGGACTAGCGGGGGGCACACAGATACGCAGTATTTT. Encoded protein: CASTKGTSGGHTDTQYF.

This rearrangement joins TRBV5-1 to TRBJ2-2, with 12 bases aligning to TRBD2. This CDR3 comprises 17 residues. Germline CDR1 and CDR2: SGHRS and YFSETQ. The junction had 6 bases not matched to a gene; V was cut back by 4 bases and J by 2 bases. This CDR3 reads CASSPLAGGPNTGELFF. DNA for the CDR3: TGCGCCAGCAGCCCCCTAGCGGGAGGGCCAAACACCGGGGAGCTGTTTTTT.

This clonotype has ten or more counts. The V and J genes are TRBV20-1 and TRBJ2-7; 9 positions agree with TRBD2. V trimming: 5 bases; J trimming: 3 bases; junction bases outside the gene matches: 14. This CDR3 contains 16 residues. Germline V gives CDR1 DFQATT, CDR2 SNEGSKA (reference sequence). The CDR3 region is CSAESTLAGAIYEQYF. The DNA of the CDR3 is TGCAGTGCTGAATCCACCTTAGCGGGAGCGATCTACGAGCAGTACTTC.

This clonotype was detected a few times. The rearrangement links TRBV27 to TRBJ1-3; D is possibly TRBD1 (6 bases). Germline CDR1 reads MNHEY; CDR2 reads SMNVEV (reference sequence). The CDR3 loop spans 15 amino acids. Deletions cut 7 bases from V and 1 base from J, with 14 bases between. The CDR3 DNA is TGTGCCAGCACCCTGGGGGGCTGGTCTGGAAACACCATATATTTT. Amino acids: CASTLGGWSGNTIYF.

There are a few counts of this clonotype. The genes are TRBV12-3 or TRBV12-4 and TRBJ1-1; a possible D gene is TRBD1 (5 bases). The CDR3 totals 18 residues. V was shortened by 5 bases and J by 1 base, with 23 bases between the two germline ends. CDR3 sequence: CASSRDHGGVDSNTEAFF. The CDR3 DNA reads TGTGCCAGCAGTAGGGATCATGGGGGGGTCGACTCGAACACTGAAGCTTTCTTT.

This clonotype was counted only a few times. The V call is TRBV9, the J call TRBJ2-1; D gene unclear. Trimming shortened V by 3 bases and J by 8 bases, and 9 bases separated the two germline ends. Germline CDR1 is SGDLS and CDR2 is YYNGEE. There are 12 residues in the CDR3. CDR3 sequence (DNA): TGTGCCAGCAGCGAGAATTCCGATGAGCAGTTCTTC. Translated, it gives CASSENSDEQFF.

This clonotype has a count of ten or more. This rearrangement joins TRBV5-1 to TRBJ2-3; TRBD2 matches 13 bases. V lost 4 bases, J lost 6 bases, and 5 bases stayed unmatched. Germline CDR1 and CDR2: SGHRS and YFSETQ. The CDR3 has 15 residues. The CDR3 here is CASSRTSGRADTQYF. CDR3 coding DNA: TGCGCCAGCAGCAGGACTAGCGGGAGAGCGGATACGCAGTATTTT. The full variable domain, rest sourced from reference TRBV5-1 and TRBJ2-3, is KAGVTQTPRYLIKTRGQQVTLSCSPISGHRSVSWYQQTPGQGLQFLFEYFSETQRNKGNFPGRFSGRQFSNSRSEMNVSTLELGDSALYLCASSRTSGRADTQYFGPGTRLTVL.

V is TRBV7-9 and J is TRBJ1-6, with 10 positions matching TRBD1. Trimming at V came to 5 bases and at J to 9 bases, leaving 7 bases not matched to a gene. This CDR3 spans 15 amino acids. CDR1 is SEHNR, CDR2 FQNEAQ, per germline (reference sequence). This CDR3 is CASSPSGQGLSPLHF. For the CDR3, the DNA is TGTGCCAGCAGCCCGTCGGGACAGGGGCTTTCACCCCTCCACTTT.

The chain has TRBV7-9 and TRBJ1-2; 12 bases agree with TRBD1. CDR1 is SEHNR and CDR2 is FQNEAQ in the germline V gene (reference sequence). V shed 4 bases, J shed 3 bases, and the junction held 6 bases outside the gene matches. The length of the CDR3 is 16 residues. The CDR3 coding sequence is TGTGCCAGCAGCTCGCCGGGACAGGGGGCAGACTATGGCTACACCTTC. Its translation: CASSSPGQGADYGYTF. Drawing the rest from reference TRBV7-9 and TRBJ1-2, the complete variable domain is DTGVSQNPRHKITKRGQNVTFRCDPISEHNRLYWYRQTLGQGPEFLTYFQNEAQLEKSRLLSDRFSAERPKGSFSTLEIQRTEQGDSAMYLCASSSPGQGADYGYTFGSGTRLTVV.

V usage is TRBV14 and J usage is TRBJ1-2; TRBD1 agrees at 7 bases. This CDR3 is 13 amino acids long. V was pared by 4 bases and J by 5 bases, with 4 bases of the junction left unmatched. Germline V gene lookup returns CDR1 SGHDN and CDR2 FVKESK. DNA of the CDR3: TGTGCCAGCAGCCGGGACAGCGATTATGGCTACACCTTC. This translates into CASSRDSDYGYTF.

There are a few counts of this clonotype. This chain connects TRBV6-1 to TRBJ2-4; D may be TRBD2 (7 bases). The CDR3 covers 14 residues. Trimming pared 7 bases from V and 10 bases from J, leaving 20 bases between. Germline lookup yields CDR1 MNHNS and CDR2 SASEGT. The CDR3 reads CASIPEAGRGIQYF. For the CDR3, the DNA is TGTGCCAGCATCCCCGAGGCAGGGAGGGGGATTCAGTACTTC.

The chain combines TRBV12-3 or TRBV12-4 with TRBJ2-2; the match to TRBD2 covers 10 bases. With V trimmed by 7 bases and J by 1 base, 6 bases remained unmatched. CDR3 size: 16 residues. DNA for the CDR3: TGTGCCAGCACCCGACTAGCGGGTGAGAACACCGGGGAGCTGTTTTTT. It specifies CASTRLAGENTGELFF.

This chain uses TRBV6-2 or TRBV6-3 with TRBJ2-1; the match to TRBD2 covers 7 bases. The CDR3 loop spans 14 amino acids. V shed 5 bases and J 6 bases; nucleotides not matched to a gene: 7. From germline, CDR1 is MNHEY and CDR2 SVGEGT. This CDR3 reads CASSLDSGPNEQFF. DNA of the CDR3: TGTGCCAGCAGTCTAGATAGCGGGCCCAATGAGCAGTTCTTC.

CDR3 nucleotide sequence: TGTGCCAGCAGTTTACGCGGCCTGGGGTCCTACGAGCAGTACTTC. Its protein is CASSLRGLGSYEQYF. The rearrangement links TRBV28 to TRBJ2-7; D remains ambiguous. CDR1 MDHEN and CDR2 SYDVKM come from the germline V gene. V shed 2 bases and J shed 1 base, with 12 bases lying between them. The length of the CDR3 is 15 residues.

The chain recombines TRBV7-9 with TRBJ2-7; no clear D gene. The V gene's germline CDR1 is SEHNR and CDR2 FQNEAQ (reference sequence). CDR3 length: 15 residues. V lost 2 bases to trimming and J lost 2 bases, with 13 bases between them. As DNA, the CDR3 is TGTGCCAGCAGCTTAAAGGAATCGGCCCCCTACGAGCAGTACTTC. This translates into CASSLKESAPYEQYF.

V is TRBV20-1 and J is TRBJ2-1, with a tentative D call TRBD2 (6 bases). Trimming removed 3 bases from V and 10 bases from J, with 16 bases in between. The CDR3 totals 13 residues. Germline CDR1 reads DFQATT; CDR2 reads SNEGSKA (reference sequence). The CDR3 here is CSASRSPSAEQFF. CDR3 in DNA: TGCAGTGCTAGTCGGAGCCCTAGCGCAGAGCAGTTCTTC.

This rearrangement joins TRBV24-1 to TRBJ2-2, with 8 positions matching TRBD1. With V trimmed by 5 bases and J by 5 bases, 9 bases remained unmatched. CDR3 size: 16 residues. From germline, CDR1 is KGHDR and CDR2 SFDVKD. The CDR3 region has the DNA TGTGCCACCAGTGGTAGACAGGGGACGCGAACCGGGGAGCTGTTTTTT. The encoded protein is CATSGRQGTRTGELFF.

There are a few counts of this clonotype. V is TRBV20-1 and J is TRBJ1-1, with D tentatively TRBD1 (6 bases). Germline-derived CDR1 and CDR2 are DFQATT and SNEGSKA (reference sequence). V dropped 0 bases and J dropped 3 bases, with 11 bases sitting between them. The CDR3 length is 14 residues. CDR3 loop: CSAREYREYTEAFF. The CDR3 DNA reads TGCAGTGCTAGAGAGTACAGGGAATACACTGAAGCTTTCTTT.

In this sample, this clonotype turned up a few times. This sequence joins TRBV4-3 and TRBJ2-1; TRBD2 matches 10 bases. The CDR3 spans 20 residues. Per the germline V gene, CDR1 is LGHNA and CDR2 is YSLEER. Unmatched junction bases numbered 15, after V lost 4 bases and J lost 0 bases. This CDR3 reads CASSPRRPGLAKSSYNEQFF. The DNA of the CDR3 is TGCGCCAGCAGCCCCCGACGGCCGGGACTAGCGAAGAGCTCCTACAATGAGCAGTTCTTC.

As to this clonotype: The junction does not match germline at one end; this may be a read error. This sequence joins TRBV5-1 and TRBJ2-7; D is ambiguous. The CDR3 sequence is 12 residues long. Germline CDR1 SGHRS, CDR2 YFSETQ. CDR3 nucleotides: TGCGTCAGCAGCGAATTGGGCTACGAGCAGTACTTC. This gives the protein CVSSELGYEQYF.

The V call is TRBV4-1, the J call TRBJ2-3, with a tentative D call TRBD2 (6 bases). The V end lost 1 base, the J end lost 14 bases, and 16 bases lay between the germline ends. The CDR3 covers 13 residues. Germline V gene lookup returns CDR1 MGHRA and CDR2 YSYEKL. For the CDR3, the DNA is TGCGCCAGCAGCCAAGTTGTGGCTAGCGTTAGGTATTTT. Its translation: CASSQVVASVRYF.

V gene TRBV12-3 or TRBV12-4 combines with J gene TRBJ2-5; the D gene is possibly TRBD1 (7 bases). V lost 6 bases and J 5 bases, leaving 16 bases between the germline ends. The CDR3 is 14 amino acids. CDR3 DNA sequence: TGTGCCAGCAGCGACAGGGAGGTTTTGGAGACCCAGTACTTC. It specifies CASSDREVLETQYF.

The chain recombines TRBV12-3 or TRBV12-4 with TRBJ2-2, with D perhaps TRBD1 or TRBD2 (5 bases each). The length of the CDR3 is 15 residues. V was cut by 4 bases and J by 4 bases, with 13 bases left in between. The CDR3 spells CASSYRGSGTGELFF. The DNA for the CDR3 is TGTGCCAGCAGTTATCGGGGCAGCGGCACCGGGGAGCTGTTTTTT.